This T cell receptor (beta chain) emerged from a study of blood T cell repertoires in COVID-19. For the study at large: Specimens from acute and convalescent COVID-19 originated in the United States, Italy and Spain.

In the source study's methods: Amplification from reference gene primers served as the basis for estimated nucleated cell counts. The table came from immunoSEQ multiplex PCR; TCRdb's copy has only in-frame clones and leaves some out. V, J and clone size are taken as reported in that table, and D and trimming were inferred from the DNA itself. The repertoire consists of 100,000 to 120,000 clones, with 80% to 85% occurring once and the leading ten covering more than 30%. The clonotype was recovered from a man of 80 years or more with acute or convalescent COVID-19. Sequenced material: peripheral blood.

The CDR3 region is CASSPSLVLAGEETQYF. The CDR3, as DNA: TGTGCCAGCAGCCCCTCCTTAGTATTAGCGGGAGAAGAGACCCAGTACTTC. This chain joins TRBV11-2 and TRBJ2-5; 9 bases align to TRBD2. CDR1 and CDR2 (germline): SGHAT, FQNNGV. V trimming: 5 bases; J trimming: 3 bases; junction bases outside the gene matches: 13. The CDR3 has 17 residues.